The source of this TCR beta chain is a study of cytomegalovirus exposure and HLA in healthy donors. Study in general: About 85 million unique TCR sequences came from HLA-typed donors in an early release.

The germline V gene encodes CDR1 DFQATT and CDR2 SNEGSKA (reference sequence). The CDR3 length is 11 residues. Trimming removed 3 bases from V and 4 bases from J, with 7 bases in between. General study results and limits: Reports described diagnosis of cytomegalovirus status by the classifier as highly specific and sensitive.

Concerning this clone itself: What it binds is not known.

Primers for the PCR totalled 60 Vbeta and 13 Jbeta. As processed by the authors: There were around 77 million unique TCR beta chains by a later count, and 8.5 million to 14 million of them were shared. Assay used: immunoSEQ multiplex PCR; TCRdb lists only in-frame clones, some missing. For V, J and clone size, that table is used; D and trimming come from the DNA. The sample lists about 110,000 clones; around 80% were seen once. The receptor was derived from a man under 40 in good health and CMV-seropositive. The rearrangement uses TRBV20-1 and TRBJ2-7, with unresolved D. Sequenced sample: PBMCs. CDR3 in DNA: TGCAGTGCTAGCATCGGGTACGAGCAGTACGTC. Translation: CSASIGYEQYV.